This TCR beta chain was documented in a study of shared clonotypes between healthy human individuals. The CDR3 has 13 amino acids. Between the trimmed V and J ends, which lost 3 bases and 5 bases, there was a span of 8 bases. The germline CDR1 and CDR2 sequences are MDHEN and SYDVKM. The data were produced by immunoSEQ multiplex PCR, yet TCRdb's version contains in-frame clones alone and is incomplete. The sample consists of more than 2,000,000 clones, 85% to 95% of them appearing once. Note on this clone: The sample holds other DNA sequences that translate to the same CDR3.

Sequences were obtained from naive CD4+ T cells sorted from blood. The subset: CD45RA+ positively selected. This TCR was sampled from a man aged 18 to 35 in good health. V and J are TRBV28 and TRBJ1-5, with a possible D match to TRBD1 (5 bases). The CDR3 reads CASSLIGDQPQHF. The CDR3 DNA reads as TGTGCCAGCAGTTTGATAGGGGATCAGCCCCAGCATTTT.